The 16 T cell receptor beta chains given below trace back to one sample, sequenced in a study of blood T cells in healthy people across ages. Primed by a sample-barcoded 5' primer and a J-beta primer mix, a second PCR proceeded for about 7 to 11 cycles. TCRdb re-derived calls from the 5' RACE reads in MiXCR, one entry per CDR3 protein. Of under 2,000,000 distinct CDR3 sequences in the sample, roughly 50% were seen once. Sequencing was carried out using blood. These receptor sequences come from a woman aged 40 to 50 in good health.

This clonotype was recorded a few times. V is TRBV28 and J is TRBJ2-5; TRBD2 agrees at 15 bases. This CDR3 region has 16 residues. Germline V gene lookup returns CDR1 MDHEN and CDR2 SYDVKM. V trimming: 6 bases; J trimming: 2 bases; junction bases outside the gene matches: 4. The CDR3 sequence: CASRTGLAGGQETQYF. The CDR3, as DNA: TGTGCCAGCAGAACTGGACTAGCGGGGGGGCAAGAGACCCAGTACTTC.

A single count supports this clonotype. This chain joins TRBV2 and TRBJ2-5; D uncertain. Deletions cut 7 bases from V and 5 bases from J, with 11 bases between. The CDR3 consists of 12 residues. Germline V gives CDR1 SNHLY, CDR2 FYNNEI. The CDR3 spells CASISRLETQYF. CDR3 in DNA: TGTGCCAGCATCTCGAGACTTGAGACCCAGTACTTC.

The rearrangement links TRBV20-1 to TRBJ2-7; the match to TRBD1 covers 9 bases. The CDR3 contains 14 residues. J lost 0 bases, V lost 6 bases, and 6 bases had no gene match. Germline V gives CDR1 DFQATT, CDR2 SNEGSKA (reference sequence). Here the CDR3 DNA reads TGCAGTGCGACAGGGGGTGAGAGCTCCTACGAGCAGTACTTC. This sequence encodes CSATGGESSYEQYF.

J is TRBJ2-5 and V is TRBV7-2; TRBD1 aligns across 7 bases. The CDR3 spans 15 residues. The germline gives CDR1 SGHTA, CDR2 FQGNSA. With 4 bases clipped from V and 4 bases from J, the junction kept 9 bases outside the gene matches. In nucleotides, the CDR3 is TGTGCCAGCAGCTCCTCGGGACAGTTCGGAGAGACCCAGTACTTC. Translation: CASSSSGQFGETQYF.

This clonotype occurred once. The chain carries TRBV7-2 and TRBJ1-6, with a weak D call TRBD1 (5 bases). The ends were cut back, 1 base at V and 7 bases at J, with 11 bases in the middle. The length of the CDR3 is 15 residues. Germline lookup yields CDR1 SGHTA and CDR2 FQGNSA. CDR3 nucleotides: TGTGCCAGCAGCTTAGAGGGGAAATCAAATTCACCCCTCCACTTT. Translating it yields CASSLEGKSNSPLHF. The variable domain in full, with the rest retrieved from reference TRBV7-2 and TRBJ1-6, is GAGVSQSPSNKVTEKGKDVELRCDPISGHTALYWYRQSLGQGLEFLIYFQGNSAPDKSGLPSDRFSAERTGGSVSTLTIQRTQQEDSAVYLCASSLEGKSNSPLHFGNGTRLTVT.

This chain joins TRBV6-5 and TRBJ2-5; TRBD2 is a possible D gene (6 bases). CDR1 is MNHEY, CDR2 SVGAGI, per germline. Trimming left V 2 bases short and J 4 bases short, with 11 bases between. The CDR3 loop spans 14 amino acids. This CDR3 is CASSYDGSGETQYF. The CDR3 DNA sequence: TGTGCCAGCAGTTACGATGGTAGCGGAGAGACCCAGTACTTC.

This chain uses TRBV9 with TRBJ2-2; D not certain. The V gene lost 0 bases and the J gene lost 6 bases, with 6 bases spanning the gap. This CDR3 contains 13 residues. Germline CDR1 and CDR2: SGDLS and YYNGEE. CDR3 region: CASSVGIAGELFF. CDR3 sequence (DNA): TGTGCCAGCAGCGTAGGGATCGCCGGGGAGCTGTTTTTT. The full variable domain, with the rest looked up from reference TRBV9 and TRBJ2-2, is DSGVTQTPKHLITATGQRVTLRCSPRSGDLSVYWYQQSLDQGLQFLIQYYNGEERAKGNILERFSAQQFPDLHSELNLSSLELGDSALYFCASSVGIAGELFFGEGSRLTVL.

The chain links TRBV7-9 to TRBJ2-5; 7 nucleotides match TRBD1. Looked up from germline, CDR1 is SEHNR and CDR2 is FQNEAQ (reference sequence). The CDR3 loop spans 16 amino acids. After removal of 5 bases from V and 4 bases from J, the junction contained 13 bases not matched to a gene. CDR3 nucleotide sequence: TGTGCCAGCAGCCCACGGACAGGATCCTTCCGAGAGACCCAGTACTTC. As protein: CASSPRTGSFRETQYF. The whole variable domain, remainder taken from reference TRBV7-9 and TRBJ2-5, is DTGVSQNPRHKITKRGQNVTFRCDPISEHNRLYWYRQTLGQGPEFLTYFQNEAQLEKSRLLSDRFSAERPKGSFSTLEIQRTEQGDSAMYLCASSPRTGSFRETQYFGPGTRLLVL.

The gene calls are TRBV25-1 and TRBJ1-2, with D possibly TRBD1 on 6 matching bases. The CDR3 contains 15 residues. Looked up from germline, CDR1 is MGHDK and CDR2 is SYGVNS. V dropped 5 bases and J dropped 2 bases, with 15 bases sitting between them. CDR3 sequence (DNA): TGTGCCAGCAGTTACGGGACACCTGGCAACTATGGCTACACCTTC. Translating gives CASSYGTPGNYGYTF.

J is TRBJ2-1 and V is TRBV7-2; D ambiguous. This CDR3 spans 14 amino acids. The V end was cut by 9 bases, the J end by 0 bases, with 12 bases between. Per germline, CDR1 SGHTA and CDR2 FQGNSA. The CDR3 sequence is CASIPLSSYNEQFF. CDR3 coding DNA: TGTGCCAGTATTCCACTGAGCTCCTACAATGAGCAGTTCTTC.

This clonotype was found a few times. The genes are TRBV29-1 and TRBJ2-3, with D tentatively TRBD2 (5 bases). This CDR3 is built from 12 residues. V was trimmed by 3 bases and J by 4 bases, leaving 8 bases between them. Germline V lookup: CDR1 SQVTM, CDR2 ANQGSEA. For the CDR3, the DNA is TGCAGCGTTGACCAGGAGGCAGATACGCAGTATTTT. Translated: CSVDQEADTQYF.

The chain employs TRBV18 and TRBJ2-5; 7 nucleotides agree with TRBD1. V was clipped by 4 bases and J by 3 bases; unmatched bases: 8. Germline V gene lookup returns CDR1 KGHSH and CDR2 LQKENI. The CDR3 is 15 amino acids. CDR3 DNA sequence: TGTGCCAGCTCACAGGCCGGGACAGATGAAGAGACCCAGTACTTC. It encodes CASSQAGTDEETQYF.

V is TRBV2 and J is TRBJ1-2; 7 positions agree with TRBD1. The CDR3 loop spans 13 amino acids. CDR1 is SNHLY and CDR2 is FYNNEI in the germline V gene. After removal of 5 bases from V and 6 bases from J, the junction contained 6 bases not matched to a gene. CDR3 sequence reads: CASSRDSANGYTF. The CDR3 DNA follows: TGTGCCAGCAGTCGGGACAGTGCCAATGGCTACACCTTC. The variable domain in full, completed from reference TRBV2 and TRBJ1-2, reads EPEVTQTPSHQVTQMGQEVILRCVPISNHLYFYWYRQILGQKVEFLVSFYNNEISEKSEIFDDQFSVERPDGSNFTLKIRSTKLEDSAMYFCASSRDSANGYTFGSGTRLTVV.

The chain couples TRBV6-6 to TRBJ1-2; no reliable D call. The CDR3 extends over 12 amino acids. Trimming left V 5 bases short and J 8 bases short, with 12 bases between. Germline assignment: CDR1 MNHNY and CDR2 SVGAGI (reference sequence). The CDR3 DNA reads TGTGCCAGCAGTACAGTGGGAGAAGGCTACACCTTC. Encoded protein: CASSTVGEGYTF.

This chain uses TRBV4-3 with TRBJ2-5, with 8 positions matching TRBD1. Gene TRBJ2-7 matches the end of the DNA better, so the J call may be wrong. This CDR3 region has 16 residues. Germline assignment: CDR1 LGHNA and CDR2 YSLEER. The CDR3 sequence: CASSQAPLGQVYEQYF. CDR3 nucleotide sequence: TGCGCCAGCAGCCAAGCACCCTTGGGACAGGTCTACGAGCAGTACTTC.

The chain is built from TRBV5-1 and TRBJ2-3, with 9 bases aligning to TRBD2. Germline loops: CDR1 SGHRS, CDR2 YFSETQ. This CDR3 is built from 16 residues. J gave up 4 bases and V 0 bases, and 6 bases lay outside the gene matches. CDR3 residues: CASSLASSGVADTQYF. The CDR3 DNA follows: TGCGCCAGCAGCTTGGCCTCTAGCGGGGTAGCAGATACGCAGTATTTT.